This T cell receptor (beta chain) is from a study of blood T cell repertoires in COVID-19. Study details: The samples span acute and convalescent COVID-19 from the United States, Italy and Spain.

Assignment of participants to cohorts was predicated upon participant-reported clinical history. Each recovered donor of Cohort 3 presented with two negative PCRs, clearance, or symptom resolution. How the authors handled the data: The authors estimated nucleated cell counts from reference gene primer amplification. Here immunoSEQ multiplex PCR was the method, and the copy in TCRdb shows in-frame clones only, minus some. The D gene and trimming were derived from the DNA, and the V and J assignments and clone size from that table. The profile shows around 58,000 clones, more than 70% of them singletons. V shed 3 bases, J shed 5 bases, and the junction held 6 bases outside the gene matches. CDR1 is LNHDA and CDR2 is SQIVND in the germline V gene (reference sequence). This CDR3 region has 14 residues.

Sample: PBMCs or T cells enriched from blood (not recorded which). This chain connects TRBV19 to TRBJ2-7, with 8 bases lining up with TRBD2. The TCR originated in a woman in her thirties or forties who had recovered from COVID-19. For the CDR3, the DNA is TGTGCCAGTAGTATCAGCGGGGGTTCCAACGAGCAGTACTTC. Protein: CASSISGGSNEQYF.